The 17 T cell receptor beta chains in this list originate from one sample, sequenced in a study of human T cells and chemical hapten exposure. Sample time point: patch test 3, about 24 weeks after DPC sensitization. Treatment denoted: therapeutic diphenylcyclopropenone sensitization with weekly scalp DPC. Each CDR3 protein gets one entry after TCRdb re-called the RACE reads with MiXCR. The repertoire holds some 110,000 distinct CDR3 sequences, under 40% seen once, with more than 2.5% in the top ten. This specimen was whole blood, taken in connection with sensitization to the hapten diphenylcyclopropenone (DPC). The receptors were sampled from a middle-aged man with alopecia areata. Some clones in this sample may be carry-over from other donors' samples.

This clonotype was detected ten times or more. V and J are TRBV6-2 or TRBV6-3 and TRBJ1-1; TRBD1 matches 9 bases. The CDR3 loop spans 14 amino acids. Germline-derived CDR1 and CDR2 are MNHEY and SVGEGT. V shed 6 bases and J 6 bases; nucleotides not matched to a gene: 8. The CDR3 DNA reads as TGTGCCAGCAGGCCGACAGGGGGAAAGGCTGAAGCTTTCTTT. Translated: CASRPTGGKAEAFF.

The V call is TRBV19, the J call TRBJ2-4; a weak D match, TRBD1 (6 bases). CDR1 and CDR2 (germline): LNHDA, SQIVND (reference sequence). The CDR3 consists of 15 residues. V lost 7 bases and J 2 bases, leaving 15 bases between the germline ends. This chain's CDR3 is CASTPDRNSKNIQYF. As DNA, the CDR3 is TGTGCCAGTACCCCGGACAGAAACTCCAAAAACATTCAGTACTTC.

In its sample, this clonotype was seen a few times. J is TRBJ2-1 and V is TRBV10-3; TRBD1 matches at 7 bases. The germline CDR1 and CDR2 sequences are ENHRY and SYGVKD. The CDR3 runs 15 residues. The J segment lost 7 bases and the V segment lost 4 bases, leaving 10 bases of the junction unmatched. CDR3 protein: CAISAGTELVNEQFF. CDR3 coding DNA: TGTGCCATCAGTGCCGGGACAGAGCTCGTGAATGAGCAGTTCTTC.

This clonotype has only a few counts. The chain has TRBV4-3 and TRBJ2-3; the D is unclear. With 0 bases removed from V and 6 bases from J, the gap between germline ends came to 7 bases. CDR1 LGHNA and CDR2 YSLEER come from the germline V gene. The CDR3 consists of 13 residues. The CDR3 is CASSQDFVDTQYF. In DNA form, the CDR3 reads TGCGCCAGCAGCCAAGATTTCGTCGATACGCAGTATTTT.

This clonotype has just a few counts. The chain recombines TRBV12-3 or TRBV12-4 with TRBJ2-5, with a weak D call TRBD2 (6 bases). V lost 2 bases to trimming and J lost 5 bases, with 9 bases between them. CDR3 length equals 13 residues. The CDR3 loop is CASSLSGVETQYF. The DNA of the CDR3 is TGTGCCAGCAGTTTATCGGGGGTGGAGACCCAGTACTTC.

V usage is TRBV5-1 and J usage is TRBJ1-1; no clear D gene. Germline V lookup: CDR1 SGHRS, CDR2 YFSETQ. V lost 0 bases and J lost 5, with 17 bases in between. This CDR3 is built from 16 residues. The CDR3 bases are TGCGCCAGCAGCTTGGAGGGCATCGTAGCCGTGACTGAAGCTTTCTTT. Protein product: CASSLEGIVAVTEAFF. The complete variable domain, with remaining parts taken from reference TRBV5-1 and TRBJ1-1, reads KAGVTQTPRYLIKTRGQQVTLSCSPISGHRSVSWYQQTPGQGLQFLFEYFSETQRNKGNFPGRFSGRQFSNSRSEMNVSTLELGDSALYLCASSLEGIVAVTEAFFGQGTRLTVV.

This clonotype was counted a few times. The gene calls are TRBV6-6 and TRBJ2-5, with 11 positions matching TRBD1. Losses at the gene ends were 6 bases for V and 4 bases for J; bases not matched to a gene: 7. CDR3 length: 15 residues. Germline CDR1 and CDR2: MNHNY and SVGAGI (reference sequence). The chain's CDR3 is CASRPGTGGLETQYF. The CDR3 bases are TGTGCCAGCAGGCCAGGGACAGGGGGTCTAGAGACCCAGTACTTC.

The rearrangement links TRBV7-3 to TRBJ2-5; the D is unclear. Germline lookup yields CDR1 SGHTA and CDR2 FQGTGA. Trimming left V 7 bases short and J 4 bases short, with 13 bases between. CDR3 length: 13 residues. CDR3 coding DNA: TGTGCCAGCATCCCCCGCAAGAGAGAGACCCAGTACTTC. Protein product: CASIPRKRETQYF.

The CDR3 DNA follows: TGTGCCAGCAGTTTAGCCTATGGCTACACCTTC. Its protein product is CASSLAYGYTF. The chain links TRBV28 to TRBJ1-2; D is unresolved. The CDR3 has 11 residues. The germline CDR1 and CDR2 sequences are MDHEN and SYDVKM. Between the trimmed V and J ends, which lost 2 bases and 4 bases, there was a span of 2 bases.

The V and J genes are TRBV6-2 or TRBV6-3 and TRBJ1-2; D possibly corresponds to TRBD1 (5 bases). The length of the CDR3 is 15 residues. The germline V gene encodes CDR1 MNHEY and CDR2 SVGEGT. V lost 7 bases to trimming and J lost 5 bases, with 20 bases between them. The CDR3 region is CASMNFPGSVYGYTF. The CDR3 DNA reads as TGTGCCAGCATGAACTTCCCAGGGAGCGTTTATGGCTACACCTTC.

This clonotype has just a few counts. J is TRBJ1-1 and V is TRBV2; D remains ambiguous. The CDR3 runs 15 residues. The germline CDR1 and CDR2 sequences are SNHLY and FYNNEI. V was cut by 11 bases and J by 4 bases, with 23 bases left in between. CDR3 loop: CAEVGGPAPGTEAFF. In DNA, the CDR3 is TGTGCCGAAGTTGGAGGTCCGGCTCCGGGCACTGAAGCTTTCTTT.

The chain combines TRBV20-1 with TRBJ2-1, with D unclear. There are 16 residues in the CDR3. V was shortened by 4 bases and J by 0 bases, with 16 bases between the two germline ends. Germline values: CDR1 DFQATT, CDR2 SNEGSKA (reference sequence). The CDR3 nucleotides are TGCAGTGCTACTACCTGGGGTCGAAGCTCCTACAATGAGCAGTTCTTC. It is translated as CSATTWGRSSYNEQFF.

The chain uses TRBV14 and TRBJ2-1; possibly TRBD1 or TRBD2 for D (5 bases each). This CDR3 spans 18 amino acids. The V end lost 5 bases, the J end lost 5 bases, and 25 bases lay between the germline ends. Germline CDR1 is SGHDN and CDR2 is FVKESK. The CDR3 DNA reads TGTGCCAGCAGCTCCCGAGGGGATGGGGCGCTTGGGAACAATGAGCAGTTCTTC. It specifies CASSSRGDGALGNNEQFF.

The rearrangement links TRBV28 to TRBJ2-4; a possible D gene is TRBD2 (5 bases). CDR3 size: 14 residues. Germline CDR1 and CDR2: MDHEN and SYDVKM. The V end was cut by 2 bases, the J end by 7 bases, with 12 bases between. The CDR3: CASSLPGSRNIQYF. CDR3 DNA: TGTGCCAGCAGTTTACCGGGAAGCCGGAACATTCAGTACTTC. Combining the CDR3 with reference TRBV28 and TRBJ2-4 gives the whole variable domain DVKVTQSSRYLVKRTGEKVFLECVQDMDHENMFWYRQDPGLGLRLIYFSYDVKMKEKGDIPEGYSVSREKKERFSLILESASTNQTSMYLCASSLPGSRNIQYFGAGTRLSVL.

The V and J genes are TRBV7-9 and TRBJ2-1; 7 bases are shared with TRBD2. Germline loops: CDR1 SEHNR, CDR2 FQNEAQ (reference sequence). V lost 1 base and J lost 8; bases outside the gene matches: 8. The CDR3 length is 15 residues. CDR3 sequence reads: CASSLVVGGPYEQFF. The CDR3 bases are TGTGCCAGCAGCTTAGTGGTGGGAGGGCCCTATGAGCAGTTCTTC.

This clonotype has just a few counts. This chain connects TRBV6-2 or TRBV6-3 to TRBJ2-7; D is unresolved. The length of the CDR3 is 19 residues. Germline V CDR1 and CDR2: MNHEY, SVGEGT. V lost 0 bases and J lost 0, with 21 bases in between. The CDR3 coding sequence is TGTGCCAGCAGTTACTCGAAATCGCCGAGGACCATCAGCTCCTACGAGCAGTACTTC. Amino acids: CASSYSKSPRTISSYEQYF.

This chain joins TRBV6-5 and TRBJ1-1, with TRBD1 matching over 7 bases. J gave up 5 bases and V 0 bases, and 15 bases lay outside the gene matches. Germline V CDR1 and CDR2: MNHEY, SVGAGI. The CDR3 covers 18 residues. The CDR3 region has the DNA TGTGCCAGCAGTTACTCGCGACAGGGATACTCCCGGGCGACTGAAGCTTTCTTT. Its protein is CASSYSRQGYSRATEAFF.